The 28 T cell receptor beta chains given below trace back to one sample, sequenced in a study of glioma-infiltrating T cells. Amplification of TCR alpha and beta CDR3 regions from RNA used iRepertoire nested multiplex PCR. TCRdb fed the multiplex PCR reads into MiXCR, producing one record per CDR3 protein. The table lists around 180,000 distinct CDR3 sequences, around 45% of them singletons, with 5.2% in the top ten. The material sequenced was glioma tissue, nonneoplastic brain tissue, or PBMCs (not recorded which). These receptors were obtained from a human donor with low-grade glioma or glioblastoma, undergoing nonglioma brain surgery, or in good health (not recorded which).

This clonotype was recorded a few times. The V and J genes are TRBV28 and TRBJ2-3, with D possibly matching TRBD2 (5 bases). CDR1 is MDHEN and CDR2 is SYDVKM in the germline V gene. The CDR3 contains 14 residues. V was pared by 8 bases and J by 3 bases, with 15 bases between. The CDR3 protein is CASARFTRTDTQYF. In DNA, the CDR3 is TGTGCCAGCGCTAGGTTCACTAGGACAGATACGCAGTATTTT.

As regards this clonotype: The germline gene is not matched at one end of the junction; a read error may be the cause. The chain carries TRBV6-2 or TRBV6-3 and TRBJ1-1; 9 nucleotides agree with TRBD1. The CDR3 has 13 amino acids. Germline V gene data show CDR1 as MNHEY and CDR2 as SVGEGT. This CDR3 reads CASDGQGNTQAFF. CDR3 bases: TGTGCTAGCGACGGACAGGGGAACACTCAAGCTTTCTTT.

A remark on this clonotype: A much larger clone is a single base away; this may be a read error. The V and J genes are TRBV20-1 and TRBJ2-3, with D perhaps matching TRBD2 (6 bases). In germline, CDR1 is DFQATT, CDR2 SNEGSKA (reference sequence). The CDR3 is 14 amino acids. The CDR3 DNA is TGCAGTGCTCCCAAGCGGGCCAACACAGATACGAAGTATTTT. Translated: CSAPKRANTDTKYF.

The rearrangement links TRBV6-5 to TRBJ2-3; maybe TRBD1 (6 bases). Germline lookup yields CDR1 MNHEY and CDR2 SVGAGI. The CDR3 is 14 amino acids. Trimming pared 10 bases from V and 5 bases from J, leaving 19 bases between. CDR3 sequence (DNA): TGTGCCACTCTGAGGGGCAGGGGCAGAGATACGCAGTATTTT. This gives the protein CATLRGRGRDTQYF.

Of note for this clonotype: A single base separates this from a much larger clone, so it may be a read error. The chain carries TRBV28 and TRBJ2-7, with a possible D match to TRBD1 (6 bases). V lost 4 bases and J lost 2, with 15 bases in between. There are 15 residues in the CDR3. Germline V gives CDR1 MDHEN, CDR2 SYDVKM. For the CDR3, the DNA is TGTGCCAGCAGTTCTCCCGGGACACCCCCCTACGAGCAGTACTTC. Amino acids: CASSSPGTPPYEQYF.

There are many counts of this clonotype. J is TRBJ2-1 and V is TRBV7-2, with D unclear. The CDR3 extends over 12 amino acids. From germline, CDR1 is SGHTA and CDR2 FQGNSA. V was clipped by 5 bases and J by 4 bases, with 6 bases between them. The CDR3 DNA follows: TGTGCCAGCAGCCCAGGATACAATGAGCAGTTCTTC. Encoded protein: CASSPGYNEQFF.

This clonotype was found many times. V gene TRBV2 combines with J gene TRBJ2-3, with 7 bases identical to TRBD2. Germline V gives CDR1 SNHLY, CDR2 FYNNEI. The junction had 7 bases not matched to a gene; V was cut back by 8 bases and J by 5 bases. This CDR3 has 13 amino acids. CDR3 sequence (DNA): TGTGCCAGCTGGGGCGGGAGCGGAGATACGCAGTATTTT. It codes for CASWGGSGDTQYF.

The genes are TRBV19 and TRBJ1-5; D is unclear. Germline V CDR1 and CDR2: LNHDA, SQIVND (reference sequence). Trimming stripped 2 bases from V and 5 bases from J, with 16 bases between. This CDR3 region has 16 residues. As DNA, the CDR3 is TGTGCCAGTAGTATACGGACGGCAACGGATTATCAGCCCCAGCATTTT. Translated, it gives CASSIRTATDYQPQHF.

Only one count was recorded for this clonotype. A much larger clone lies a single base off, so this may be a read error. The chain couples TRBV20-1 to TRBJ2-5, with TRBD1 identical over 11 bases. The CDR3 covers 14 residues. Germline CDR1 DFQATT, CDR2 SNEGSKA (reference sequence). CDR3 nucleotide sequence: TGCACTGCACGCCCCGGACAGGGGGCAGAGACCCAGTACTTC. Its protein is CTARPGQGAETQYF.

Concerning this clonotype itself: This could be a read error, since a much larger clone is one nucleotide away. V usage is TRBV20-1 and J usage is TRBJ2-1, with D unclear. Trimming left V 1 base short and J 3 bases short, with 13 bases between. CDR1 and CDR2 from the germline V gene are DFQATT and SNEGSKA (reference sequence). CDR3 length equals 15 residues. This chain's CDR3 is CSARAIIRYYNEQFF. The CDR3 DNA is TGCAGTGCTAGAGCCATAATAAGATACTACAATGAGCAGTTCTTC.

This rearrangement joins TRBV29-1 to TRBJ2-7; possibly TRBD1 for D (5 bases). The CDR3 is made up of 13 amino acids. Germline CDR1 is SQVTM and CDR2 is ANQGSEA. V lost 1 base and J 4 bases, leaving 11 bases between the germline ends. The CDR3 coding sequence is TGCAGCGTTGAAGTTCTTAGGGGTTACGAGCAGTACTTC. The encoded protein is CSVEVLRGYEQYF.

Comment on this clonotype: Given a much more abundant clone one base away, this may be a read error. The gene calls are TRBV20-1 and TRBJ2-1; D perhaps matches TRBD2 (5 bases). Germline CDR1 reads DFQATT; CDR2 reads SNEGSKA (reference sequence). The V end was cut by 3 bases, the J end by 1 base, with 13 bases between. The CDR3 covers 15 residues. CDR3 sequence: CSASEYSGSYNEQFF. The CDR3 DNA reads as TGCAGTGCTAGTGAGTACAGCGGATCCTACAATGAGCAGTTCTTC.

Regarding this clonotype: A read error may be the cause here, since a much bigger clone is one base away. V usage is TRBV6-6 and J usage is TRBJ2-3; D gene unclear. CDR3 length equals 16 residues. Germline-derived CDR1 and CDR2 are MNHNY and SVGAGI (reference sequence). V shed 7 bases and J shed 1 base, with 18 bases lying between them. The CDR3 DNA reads TGTGCCAGCACTTCCTCGCATCAACCCGGCACAGATACGCAGTATTTT. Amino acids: CASTSSHQPGTDTQYF.

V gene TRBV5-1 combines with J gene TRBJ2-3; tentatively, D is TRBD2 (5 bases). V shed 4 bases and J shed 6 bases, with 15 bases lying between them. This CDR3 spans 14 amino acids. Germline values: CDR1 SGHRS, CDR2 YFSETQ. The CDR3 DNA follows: TGCGCCAGCAGCCCGGGATTCAACACGGATACGCAGTATTTT. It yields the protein CASSPGFNTDTQYF.

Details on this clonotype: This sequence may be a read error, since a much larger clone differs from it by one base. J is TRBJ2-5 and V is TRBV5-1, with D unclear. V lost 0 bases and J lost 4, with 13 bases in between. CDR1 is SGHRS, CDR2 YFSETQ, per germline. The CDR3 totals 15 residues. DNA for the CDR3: TGCGCCAGCAGCTTGGCCCCATCCCAACCAGAGACCCAGTACTTC. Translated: CASSLAPSQPETQYF.

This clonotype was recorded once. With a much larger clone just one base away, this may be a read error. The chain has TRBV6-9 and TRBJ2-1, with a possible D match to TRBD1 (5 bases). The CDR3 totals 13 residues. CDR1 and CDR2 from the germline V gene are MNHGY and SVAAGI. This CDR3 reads CDSSSYDSNEQFF. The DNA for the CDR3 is TGTGACAGCAGTTCCTACGACAGCAATGAGCAGTTCTTC.

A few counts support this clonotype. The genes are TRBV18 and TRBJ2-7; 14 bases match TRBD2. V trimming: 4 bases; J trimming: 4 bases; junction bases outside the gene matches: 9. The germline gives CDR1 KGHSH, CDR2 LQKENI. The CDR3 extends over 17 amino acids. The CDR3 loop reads CASSLPGGLAGDYEQYF. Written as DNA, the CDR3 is TGTGCCAGCTCACTACCAGGGGGACTAGCGGGAGATTACGAGCAGTACTTC.

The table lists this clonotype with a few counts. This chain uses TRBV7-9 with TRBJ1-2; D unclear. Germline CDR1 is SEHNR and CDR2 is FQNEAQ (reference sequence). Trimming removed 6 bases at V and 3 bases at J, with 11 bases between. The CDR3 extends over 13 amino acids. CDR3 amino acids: CASSPEEYYGYTF. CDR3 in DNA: TGTGCCAGCAGTCCCGAGGAATACTATGGCTACACCTTC.

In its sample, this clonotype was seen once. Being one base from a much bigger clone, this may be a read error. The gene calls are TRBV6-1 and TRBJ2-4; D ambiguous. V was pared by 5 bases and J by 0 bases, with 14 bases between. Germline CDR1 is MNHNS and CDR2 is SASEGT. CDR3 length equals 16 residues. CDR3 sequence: CASSPLGWSAKNIQYF. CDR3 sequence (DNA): TGTGCCAGCAGTCCCCTTGGCTGGTCAGCCAAAAACATTCAGTACTTC.

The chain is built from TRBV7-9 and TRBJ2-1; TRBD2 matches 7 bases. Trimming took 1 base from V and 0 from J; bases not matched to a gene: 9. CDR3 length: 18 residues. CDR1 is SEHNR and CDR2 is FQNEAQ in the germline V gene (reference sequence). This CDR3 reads CASSLGGAGWSSYNEQFF. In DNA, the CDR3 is TGTGCCAGCAGCTTAGGAGGAGCGGGGTGGAGCTCCTACAATGAGCAGTTCTTC.

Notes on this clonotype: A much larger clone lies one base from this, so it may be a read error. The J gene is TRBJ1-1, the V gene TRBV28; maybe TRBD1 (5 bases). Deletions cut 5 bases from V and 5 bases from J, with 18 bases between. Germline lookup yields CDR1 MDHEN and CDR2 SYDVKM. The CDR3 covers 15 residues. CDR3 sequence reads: CASSQLRGVRTEAFF. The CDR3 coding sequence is TGTGCCAGCAGTCAACTTCGAGGGGTTCGGACTGAAGCTTTCTTT.

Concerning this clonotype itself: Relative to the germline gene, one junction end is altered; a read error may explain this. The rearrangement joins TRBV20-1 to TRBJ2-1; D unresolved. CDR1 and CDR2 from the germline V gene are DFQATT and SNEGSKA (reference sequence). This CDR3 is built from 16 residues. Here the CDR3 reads CSARDRVGSHYNEKFF. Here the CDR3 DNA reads TGCAGTGCTAGAGATCGTGTCGGCAGCCACTACAATGAGAAGTTCTTC.

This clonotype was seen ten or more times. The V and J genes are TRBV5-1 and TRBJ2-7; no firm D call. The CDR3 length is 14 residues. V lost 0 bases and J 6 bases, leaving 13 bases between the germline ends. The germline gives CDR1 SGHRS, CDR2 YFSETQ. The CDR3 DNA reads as TGCGCCAGCAGCTTGGGTGGGGTTGATGGCGAGCAGTACTTC. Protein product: CASSLGGVDGEQYF.

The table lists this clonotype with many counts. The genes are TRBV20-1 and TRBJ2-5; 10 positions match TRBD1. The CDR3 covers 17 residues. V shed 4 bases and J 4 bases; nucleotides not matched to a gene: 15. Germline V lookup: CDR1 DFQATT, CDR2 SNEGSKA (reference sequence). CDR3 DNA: TGCAGTGCTATCCGGGACAGGGGACTCCCGGGCACAGAGACCCAGTACTTC. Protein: CSAIRDRGLPGTETQYF.

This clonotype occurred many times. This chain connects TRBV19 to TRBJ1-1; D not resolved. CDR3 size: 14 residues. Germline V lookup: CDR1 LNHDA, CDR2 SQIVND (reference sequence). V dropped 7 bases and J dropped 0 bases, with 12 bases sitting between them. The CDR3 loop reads CASIGSWVNTEAFF. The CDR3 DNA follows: TGTGCCAGTATTGGCTCATGGGTGAACACTGAAGCTTTCTTT.

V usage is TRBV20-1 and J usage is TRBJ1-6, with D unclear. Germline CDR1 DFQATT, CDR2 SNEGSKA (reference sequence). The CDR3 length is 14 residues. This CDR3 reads CISRRSDGNSPLHF. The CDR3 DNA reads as TGCATTTCTAGGCGTTCCGATGGGAATTCACCCCTCCACTTT.

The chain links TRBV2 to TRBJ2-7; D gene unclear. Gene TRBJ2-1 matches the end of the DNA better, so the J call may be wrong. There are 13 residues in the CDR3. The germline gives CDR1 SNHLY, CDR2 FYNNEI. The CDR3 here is CASRGTLGNEQFF. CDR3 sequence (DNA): TGTGCCAGTCGCGGTACTCTGGGGAATGAGCAGTTCTTC.

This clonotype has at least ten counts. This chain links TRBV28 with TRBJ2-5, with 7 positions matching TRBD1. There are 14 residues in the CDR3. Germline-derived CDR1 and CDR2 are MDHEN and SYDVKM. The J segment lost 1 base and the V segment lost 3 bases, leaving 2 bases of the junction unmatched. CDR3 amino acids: CASSFGTVQETQYF. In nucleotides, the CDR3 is TGTGCCAGCAGTTTTGGGACAGTCCAAGAGACCCAGTACTTC.